This section outlines one TCR beta chain sequence together with its context. Using immunoSEQ multiplex PCR, the repertoire was profiled, and TCRdb retains in-frame clones only, with some absent. The sample lists about 540,000 clones; around 78% were seen once. This sample is drawn from a study of shared T cell receptors in the human thymus. This CDR3 is 15 amino acids long. The germline V gene has CDR1 MNHEY and CDR2 SMNVEV (reference sequence). The germline V and J ends were trimmed by 1 base and 6 bases, with 15 bases remaining between them. These data were also reused for a study on human thymus T cells. Per that paper: Thymic tissue was derived from resections collected during corrective heart surgery.

The TCR comes from a boy under two years old with a congenital heart defect. Material for sequencing was thymocytes. This chain joins TRBV27 and TRBJ1-2; D gene unclear. CDR3: CASSLFMRPTDGYTF. In nucleotides, the CDR3 is TGTGCCAGCAGTTTATTTATGCGGCCTACCGATGGCTACACCTTC.